These T cell receptor beta chains were read from a single sample in a study of cytomegalovirus exposure and HLA in healthy donors. Sequencing was performed with immunoSEQ multiplex PCR; in TCRdb, only in-frame clones are kept and a portion is missing. The sample carries about 80,000 clones, roughly 80% recorded once. Sequences were obtained from PBMCs. All receptors come from a woman between 50 and 59 years old in good health and CMV-seropositive. The CDR3 runs from the conserved cysteine through the conserved F or W. A D gene is named only where the DNA matches it firmly. A clone size is listed for some rows: how often the clone was seen (once, few, many), or a class if it is expanded.

cdr3_aa cdr3_nt v_call clone_size j_call d_call
CASNGGRDTGELFF TGTGCCAGCAACGGGGGAAGGGACACCGGGGAGCTGTTTTTT TRBV2 - TRBJ2-2 -
CASSEAGARYNSPLHF TGTGCCAGCAGTGAAGCGGGGGCGAGGTATAATTCACCCCTCCACTTT TRBV2 - TRBJ1-6 -
CASSLVGAEKLFF TGTGCCAGCAGCTTGGTAGGAGCGGAAAAACTGTTTTTT TRBV5-4 few TRBJ1-4 -
CASSPSQLIYEQYF TGTGCCAGCTCACCGTCTCAACTTATCTACGAGCAGTACTTC TRBV18 - TRBJ2-7 -
CASSPTGLATEAFF TGTGCCAGCAGCCCTACAGGGTTGGCCACTGAAGCTTTCTTT TRBV21-1 - TRBJ1-1 -
CASSQEPGLLGEQYF TGCGCCAGCAGCCAAGAGCCAGGATTACTAGGCGAGCAGTACTTC TRBV4-1 - TRBJ2-7 -
CASSVAAGQGYGYTF TGTGCCAGCAGCGTAGCTGCAGGACAGGGGTATGGCTACACCTTC TRBV9 - TRBJ1-2 TRBD1
CASSATAFYGYTF TGTGCCAGTAGTGCGACAGCTTTCTATGGCTACACCTTC TRBV19 - TRBJ1-2 -
CASSPRGEGALRLAAQETQYF TGTGCCAGCAGCCCCCGGGGGGAGGGGGCGCTGAGACTAGCGGCCCAAGAGACCCAGTACTTC TRBV13 few TRBJ2-5 TRBD2
CASSTRPGTNTEAFF TGTGCCAGTAGTACCCGACCGGGAACGAACACTGAAGCTTTCTTT TRBV19 few TRBJ1-1 -
CASSSGGQGNTGELFF TGTGCCAGCAGCTCCGGAGGACAGGGGAACACCGGGGAGCTGTTTTTT TRBV11-1 - TRBJ2-2 TRBD1
CSSSRTGGFQETQYF TGTTCCAGCAGCCGGACAGGGGGTTTCCAAGAGACCCAGTACTTC TRBV7-9 - TRBJ2-5 TRBD1
CASSVAGAYGYTF TGTGCCAGCAGCGTAGCAGGGGCCTATGGCTACACCTTC TRBV9 - TRBJ1-2 -
CASSLYGGTEAFF TGTGCCAGCAGCCTGTACGGGGGGACTGAAGCTTTCTTT TRBV14 - TRBJ1-1 -
CASSGPRFWQGADTQYF TGTGCCAGCAGTGGTCCTCGATTCTGGCAGGGGGCAGATACGCAGTATTTT TRBV2 - TRBJ2-3 TRBD1
CASSLNVAGAGNEQFF TGTGCCAGCAGCTTAAATGTAGCGGGAGCCGGCAATGAGCAGTTCTTC TRBV7-6 - TRBJ2-1 TRBD2
CASSSGGYEQYF TGCGCCAGCTCATCAGGGGGGTACGAGCAGTACTTC TRBV4-1 - TRBJ2-7 -
CASRARLAGGPGNEQFF TGTGCCAGCAGGGCCAGACTAGCGGGAGGGCCGGGCAATGAGCAGTTCTTC TRBV2 - TRBJ2-1 TRBD2
CASSDHDRDSPLHF TGTGCCAGCAGTGACCACGATCGGGATTCACCCCTCCACTTT TRBV6-1 once TRBJ1-6 -
CASSLGIADNYGYTF TGTGCCAGCAGCTTAGGCATAGCTGACAACTATGGCTACACCTTC TRBV7-8 - TRBJ1-2 -
CASSVLAGEKLFF TGTGCCAGCAGCGTCCTTGCGGGGGAAAAACTGTTTTTT TRBV7-8 - TRBJ1-4 -
CASTREGTETQYF TGTGCCAGTACGCGGGAGGGTACAGAGACCCAGTACTTC TRBV19 - TRBJ2-5 TRBD2
CASRQEGARGEQYF TGTGCCAGTAGACAAGAGGGGGCGCGAGGGGAGCAGTACTTC TRBV19 - TRBJ2-7 TRBD1
CASSEALRSRNRDGYTF TGTGCCAGCAGTGAAGCGCTTCGTAGTCGTAACAGGGATGGCTACACCTTC TRBV2 once TRBJ1-2 -
CASSIKTGATEAFF TGTGCCAGTAGTATCAAGACAGGGGCAACTGAAGCTTTCTTT TRBV19 once TRBJ1-1 TRBD1
CASSPGGTNEKLFF TGTGCCAGCAGCCCCGGGGGTACTAATGAAAAACTGTTTTTT TRBV11-3 - TRBJ1-4 -
CASSFADRVSPLHF TGTGCCAGCAGCTTCGCGGACAGGGTTTCACCCCTCCACTTT TRBV13 - TRBJ1-6 TRBD1
CASSLDRGTQYF TGTGCCAGCAGCTTGGACAGGGGTACGCAGTATTTT TRBV5-4 - TRBJ2-3 TRBD1
CASSLGGVGSYNEQFF TGTGCCAGCAGTTTGGGGGGGGTGGGGTCCTACAATGAGCAGTTCTTC TRBV27 - TRBJ2-1 TRBD2
CASIDRQGSSGNTMYF TGTGCCAGCATCGACAGGCAGGGGAGCTCTGGAAACACCATGTATTTT TRBV6-6 - TRBJ1-3 -
CASSSLAGGLSYNEQFF TGTGCCAGCAGCTCTTTAGCGGGAGGGCTCTCCTACAATGAGCAGTTCTTC TRBV11-2 - TRBJ2-1 TRBD2
CARSTTDPQGYTF TGTGCCAGAAGCACCACAGACCCTCAAGGCTACACCTTC TRBV5-3 - TRBJ1-2 -
CAIRPGGGETQYF TGTGCCATCAGGCCAGGGGGAGGAGAGACCCAGTACTTC TRBV10-3 few TRBJ2-5 -
CASSPGHRHYEQYF TGTGCCAGCAGCCCGGGACACAGGCACTACGAGCAGTACTTC TRBV5-6 once TRBJ2-7 -
CASSLKAGSADTQYF TGCGCCAGCAGCTTGAAGGCAGGCTCCGCAGATACGCAGTATTTT TRBV5-1 - TRBJ2-3 -
CASRDRNSGNTIYF TGTGCCAGTCGCGACAGGAACTCTGGAAACACCATATATTTT TRBV19 - TRBJ1-3 -
CASSQDSGYEQYF TGTGCCAGCAGCCAAGATAGTGGCTACGAGCAGTACTTC TRBV4-2 few TRBJ2-7 -
CASSVGGATGTQYF TGTGCCAGCAGCGTGGGGGGGGCCACAGGGACCCAGTACTTC TRBV9 - TRBJ2-5 -
CASSPGGLEGETQYF TGCGCCAGCAGCCCGGGGGGATTGGAAGGCGAGACCCAGTACTTC TRBV5-1 - TRBJ2-5 TRBD2
CAWSVAGSNYGYTF TGTGCCTGGAGTGTAGCAGGGTCGAACTATGGCTACACCTTC TRBV30 - TRBJ1-2 -
CASSLDSTSYNEQFF TGCGCCAGCAGCTTAGACTCTACCTCCTACAATGAGCAGTTCTTC TRBV5-1 - TRBJ2-1 -
CAWSVTGIVEKLFF TGTGCCTGGAGTGTAACGGGGATTGTTGAAAAACTGTTTTTT TRBV30 - TRBJ1-4 -
CASSPGTGGSQPQHF TGTGCCAGCAGCCCCGGGACAGGGGGAAGTCAGCCCCAGCATTTT TRBV7-8 - TRBJ1-5 TRBD1
CASSTGDSSYGYTF TGTGCCAGTAGTACCGGGGACAGTTCCTATGGCTACACCTTC TRBV19 - TRBJ1-2 TRBD1
CASSLGSTEAFF TGTGCCAGCAGCTTAGGGAGTACTGAAGCTTTCTTT TRBV7-8 - TRBJ1-1 -
CASSTGQHNEKLFF TGTGCCAGCAGCACGGGACAGCATAATGAAAAACTGTTTTTT TRBV5-8 - TRBJ1-4 TRBD1
CSGDQGARGYTF TGCAGCGGCGACCAGGGGGCGCGGGGCTACACCTTC TRBV29-1 - TRBJ1-2 TRBD1
CASSPSSGSDYNEQFF TGTGCCAGCAGCCCCTCTAGCGGCTCTGACTACAATGAGCAGTTCTTC TRBV2 - TRBJ2-1 TRBD2
CASSQGHLTGNTIYF TGTGCTAGCAGCCAAGGACACCTTACTGGAAACACCATATATTTT TRBV7-7 - TRBJ1-3 -
CASSKSRDRRGDYEQYF TGTGCCAGCAGCAAGTCCCGGGACAGGAGGGGGGACTACGAGCAGTACTTC TRBV21-1 - TRBJ2-7 -
CASSTGTGPLGGYTF TGTGCCAGTAGTACAGGAACAGGCCCCCTGGGAGGCTACACCTTC TRBV19 - TRBJ1-2 -
CASSDPAGLGNSPLHF TGCGCCAGCAGCGACCCCGCCGGGTTGGGTAATTCACCCCTCCACTTT TRBV5-1 - TRBJ1-6 -
CASSLGAQGYTF TGTGCCAGCAGCTTAGGGGCGCAGGGCTACACCTTC TRBV11-3 - TRBJ1-2 -
CASSPLRQGGQYF TGTGCCAGCAGCCCCCTCCGGCAGGGCGGGCAGTACTTC TRBV7-9 few TRBJ2-7 -
CASSSRQGRPEAFF TGCGCCAGCAGCTCCAGACAGGGAAGGCCTGAAGCTTTCTTT TRBV5-1 - TRBJ1-1 TRBD1
CASRPGQGADEKLFF TGCGCCAGCAGGCCCGGACAGGGGGCCGATGAAAAACTGTTTTTT TRBV5-1 once TRBJ1-4 TRBD1
CASSEGFGQVESQPQHF TGTGCCAGCAGTGAAGGTTTCGGACAGGTAGAGAGTCAGCCCCAGCATTTT TRBV6-1 - TRBJ1-5 TRBD1
CASSDGQGLVGYTF TGCGCCAGCAGCGACGGACAGGGGTTGGTTGGCTACACCTTC TRBV5-1 - TRBJ1-2 TRBD1
CATLRAGTLYDTQYF TGTGCCACACTCAGGGCTGGGACTCTATACGATACGCAGTATTTT TRBV6-5 - TRBJ2-3 -